The clone carrying this T cell receptor beta chain was counted a single time. Its antigen is as yet unknown. CDR1 is LGHNA and CDR2 is YSLEER in the germline V gene. V dropped 1 base and J dropped 0 bases, with 10 bases sitting between them. CDR3 length equals 16 residues. The data are from a study of radiation and T cells in renal cell carcinoma. Background on the study: Nephrectomy followed 15 Gy stereotactic body radiation by 4 weeks. Findings of the study overall: Baseline intratumoral clonotype presence is unknown without pretreatment biopsies. In blood, top tumor clones expanded by 2 weeks, shrinking by 4.

Time point here: baseline pretreatment blood. Treatment of the sample: 15 Gy SBRT to primary tumor, nephrectomy 4 weeks later. Generated by immunoSEQ multiplex PCR, the TCRdb table keeps only in-frame clones and is missing some. The sample yields about 130,000 clones, around 80% seen once. V is TRBV4-3 and J is TRBJ2-1, with D hard to call. The origin of this receptor is a woman aged 60-75 years with renal cell carcinoma. Source: blood, taken from a patient whose treatment included radiotherapy and nephrectomy. CDR3 sequence: CASSQGDQSSYNEQFF. As DNA, the CDR3 is TGCGCCAGCAGCCAAGGTGACCAGAGCTCCTACAATGAGCAGTTCTTC.